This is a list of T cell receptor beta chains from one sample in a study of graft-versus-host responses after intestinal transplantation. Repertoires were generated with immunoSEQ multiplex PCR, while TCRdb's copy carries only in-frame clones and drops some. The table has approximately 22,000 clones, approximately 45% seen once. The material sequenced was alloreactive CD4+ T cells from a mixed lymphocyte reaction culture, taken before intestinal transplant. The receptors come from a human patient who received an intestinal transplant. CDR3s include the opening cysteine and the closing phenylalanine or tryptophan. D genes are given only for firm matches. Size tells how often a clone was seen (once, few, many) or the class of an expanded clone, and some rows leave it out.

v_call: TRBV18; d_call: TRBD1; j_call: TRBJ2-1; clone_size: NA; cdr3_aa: CASSPFPGQQSNEQFF; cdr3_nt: TGTGCCAGCTCACCTTTCCCGGGACAGCAATCCAATGAGCAGTTCTTC
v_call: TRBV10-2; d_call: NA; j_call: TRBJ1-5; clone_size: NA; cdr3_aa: CASSELGGVGPQHF; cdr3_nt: TGCGCCAGCAGTGAGTTAGGGGGTGTGGGACCCCAGCATTTT
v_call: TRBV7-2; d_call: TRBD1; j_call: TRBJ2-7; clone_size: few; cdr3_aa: CASSWDSFSYEQYF; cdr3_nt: TGTGCCAGCAGCTGGGACAGCTTCTCCTACGAGCAGTACTTC
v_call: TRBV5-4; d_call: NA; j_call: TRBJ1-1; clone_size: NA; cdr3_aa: CASSLAAGNTEAFF; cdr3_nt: TGTGCCAGCAGCTTGGCCGCGGGGAACACTGAAGCTTTCTTT
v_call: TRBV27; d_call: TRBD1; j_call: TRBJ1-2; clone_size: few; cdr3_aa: CASSLTGAYGYTF; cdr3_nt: TGTGCCAGCAGTTTGACAGGGGCCTATGGCTACACCTTC
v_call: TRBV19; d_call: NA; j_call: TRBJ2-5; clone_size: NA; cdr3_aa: CASSISVQETQYF; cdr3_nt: TGTGCCAGTAGTATCTCGGTACAAGAGACCCAGTACTTC
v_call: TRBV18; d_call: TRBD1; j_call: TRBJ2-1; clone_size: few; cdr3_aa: CASSPDRASYNEQFF; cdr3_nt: TGTGCCAGCTCACCGGACAGGGCCTCCTACAATGAGCAGTTCTTC
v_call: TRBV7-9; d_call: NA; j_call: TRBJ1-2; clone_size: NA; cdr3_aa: CASSLLGPLGMGASYGYTF; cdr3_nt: TGTGCCAGCAGCCTTTTGGGCCCGCTGGGGATGGGGGCCTCTTATGGCTACACCTTC
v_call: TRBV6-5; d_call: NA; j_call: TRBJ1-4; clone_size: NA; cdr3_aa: CASSSGGAGEKLFF; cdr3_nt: TGTGCCAGCAGCTCCGGGGGGGCTGGTGAAAAACTGTTTTTT
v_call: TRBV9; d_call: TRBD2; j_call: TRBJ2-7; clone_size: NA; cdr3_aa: CASSVGLAGNEQYF; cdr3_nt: TGTGCCAGCAGCGTAGGGCTAGCGGGGAACGAGCAGTACTTC
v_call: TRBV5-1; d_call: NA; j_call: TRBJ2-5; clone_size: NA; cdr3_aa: CASSLSEETQYF; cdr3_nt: TGCGCCAGCAGTCTGAGCGAGGAGACCCAGTACTTC
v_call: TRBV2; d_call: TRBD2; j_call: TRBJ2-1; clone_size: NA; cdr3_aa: CASTRGVYNEQFF; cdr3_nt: TGTGCCAGCACGCGGGGGGTCTACAATGAGCAGTTCTTC
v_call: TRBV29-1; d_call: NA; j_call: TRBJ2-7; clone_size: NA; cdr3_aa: CSVPGQGYEQYF; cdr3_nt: TGCAGCGTCCCAGGACAAGGCTACGAGCAGTACTTC
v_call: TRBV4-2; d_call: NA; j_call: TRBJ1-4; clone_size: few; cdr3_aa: CASSQEWGPGEKLFF; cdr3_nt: TGTGCCAGCAGCCAAGAGTGGGGGCCTGGGGAAAAACTGTTTTTT
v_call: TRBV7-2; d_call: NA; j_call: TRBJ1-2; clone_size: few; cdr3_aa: CASSLVGSSNYGYTF; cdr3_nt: TGTGCCAGCAGCTTAGTGGGCAGTTCTAACTATGGCTACACCTTC
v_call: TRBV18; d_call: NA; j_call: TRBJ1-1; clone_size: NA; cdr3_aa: CASSTGVSALNTEAFF; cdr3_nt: TGTGCCAGCTCGACGGGGGTTTCTGCACTGAACACTGAAGCTTTCTTT
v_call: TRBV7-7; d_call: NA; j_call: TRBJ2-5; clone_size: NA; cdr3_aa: CASSLAGGEETQYF; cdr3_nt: TGTGCTAGCAGCTTAGCAGGAGGGGAAGAGACCCAGTACTTC
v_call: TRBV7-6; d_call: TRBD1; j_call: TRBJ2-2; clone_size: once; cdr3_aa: CASSLQGTNTGELFF; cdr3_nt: TGTGCCAGCAGTTTACAGGGGACCAACACCGGGGAGCTGTTTTTT
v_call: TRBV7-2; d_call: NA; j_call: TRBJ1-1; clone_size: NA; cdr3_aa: CASSFRDTYTEAFF; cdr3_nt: TGTGCCAGCAGCTTTCGGGACACTTACACTGAAGCTTTCTTT
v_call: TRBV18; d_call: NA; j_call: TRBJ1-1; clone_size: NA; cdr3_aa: CASSTLGVVEMNTEAFF; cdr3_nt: TGTGCCAGCTCGACCCTAGGGGTCGTAGAGATGAACACTGAAGCTTTCTTT
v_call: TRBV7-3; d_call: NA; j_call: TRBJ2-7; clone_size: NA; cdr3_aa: CASSLTWTANYEQYF; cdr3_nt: TGTGCCAGCAGCTTAACCTGGACAGCGAACTACGAGCAGTACTTC
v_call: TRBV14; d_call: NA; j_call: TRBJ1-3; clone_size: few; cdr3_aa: CASSQIIGVSGNTIYF; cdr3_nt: TGTGCCAGCAGCCAAATTATCGGAGTCTCTGGAAACACCATATATTTT
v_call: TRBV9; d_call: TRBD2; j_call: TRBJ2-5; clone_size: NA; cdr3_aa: CASSVAGGVSETQYF; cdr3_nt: TGTGCCAGCAGCGTAGCCGGGGGGGTCTCAGAGACCCAGTACTTC
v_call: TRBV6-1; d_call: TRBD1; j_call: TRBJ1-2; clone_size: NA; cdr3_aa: CASSPTGALPWGYTF; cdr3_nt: TGTGCCAGCAGCCCGACAGGGGCCCTCCCTTGGGGCTACACCTTC
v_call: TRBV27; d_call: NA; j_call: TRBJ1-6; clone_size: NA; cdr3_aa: CASSLTTGSYNSPLHF; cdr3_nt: TGTGCCAGCAGTCTGACAACGGGGTCCTATAATTCACCCCTCCACTTT
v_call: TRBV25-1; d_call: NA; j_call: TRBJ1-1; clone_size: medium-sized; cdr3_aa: CASSEFFGGNTEAFF; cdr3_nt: TGTGCCAGCAGTGAATTTTTCGGCGGGAACACTGAAGCTTTCTTT
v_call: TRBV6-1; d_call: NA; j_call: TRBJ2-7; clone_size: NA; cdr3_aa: CASSADRPPYEQYF; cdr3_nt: TGTGCCAGCAGTGCAGACAGGCCACCCTACGAGCAGTACTTC
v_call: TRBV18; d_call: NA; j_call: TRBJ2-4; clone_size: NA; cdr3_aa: CASSPQRGLAKNIQYF; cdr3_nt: TGTGCCAGCTCACCCCAACGGGGACTAGCCAAAAACATTCAGTACTTC
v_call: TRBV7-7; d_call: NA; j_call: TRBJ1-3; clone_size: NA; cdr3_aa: CASSLSTSGTIYF; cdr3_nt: TGTGCTAGCAGCTTATCTACTTCTGGCACCATATATTTT
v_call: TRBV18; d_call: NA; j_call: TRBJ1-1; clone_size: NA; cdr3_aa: CASSPRQALNTEAFF; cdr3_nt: TGTGCCAGCTCCCCAAGACAGGCTTTGAACACTGAAGCTTTCTTT
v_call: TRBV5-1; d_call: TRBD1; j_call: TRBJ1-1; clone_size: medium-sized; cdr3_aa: CASSLAQGGQVNTEAFF; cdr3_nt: TGCGCCAGCAGTCTTGCCCAAGGGGGACAGGTGAACACTGAAGCTTTCTTT
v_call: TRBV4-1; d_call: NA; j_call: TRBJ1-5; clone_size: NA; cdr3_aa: CASSQDRGAGQPQHF; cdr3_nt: TGCGCCAGCAGCCAAGACCGGGGGGCCGGGCAGCCCCAGCATTTT
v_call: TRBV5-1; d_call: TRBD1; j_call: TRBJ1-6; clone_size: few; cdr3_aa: CASSSSEGAGSPLHF; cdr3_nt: TGCGCCAGCAGCTCCTCCGAGGGGGCAGGTTCACCCCTCCACTTT
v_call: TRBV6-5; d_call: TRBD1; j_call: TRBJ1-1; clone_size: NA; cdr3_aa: CASSPSRGRFTEAFF; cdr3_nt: TGTGCCAGCAGTCCCAGCAGGGGGCGCTTCACTGAAGCTTTCTTT
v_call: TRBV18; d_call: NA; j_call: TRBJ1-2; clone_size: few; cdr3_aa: CASSPLGQTNYGYTF; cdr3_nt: TGTGCCAGCTCACCACTTGGACAGACGAACTATGGCTACACCTTC
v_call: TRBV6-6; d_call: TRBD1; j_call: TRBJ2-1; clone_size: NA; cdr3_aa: CASSPRGSLNEQFF; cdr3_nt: TGTGCCAGCAGTCCCAGGGGGTCATTGAATGAGCAGTTCTTC
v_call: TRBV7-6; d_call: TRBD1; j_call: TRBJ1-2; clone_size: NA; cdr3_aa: CASSPRTGINYGYTF; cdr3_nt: TGTGCCAGCAGCCCCCGGACAGGGATTAACTATGGCTACACCTTC
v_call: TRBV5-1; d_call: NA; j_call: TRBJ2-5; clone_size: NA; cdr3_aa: CASSHGTGKQETQYF; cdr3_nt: TGCGCCAGCAGCCACGGGACTGGAAAACAAGAGACCCAGTACTTC
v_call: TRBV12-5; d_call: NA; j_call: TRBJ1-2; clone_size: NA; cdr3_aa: CASGLTAYGYTF; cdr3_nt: TGTGCTAGTGGTTTGACCGCGTATGGCTACACCTTC
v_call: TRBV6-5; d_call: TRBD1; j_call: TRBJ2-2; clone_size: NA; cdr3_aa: CASRPGGSGELFF; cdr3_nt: TGTGCCAGCCGGCCAGGGGGATCCGGGGAGCTGTTTTTT
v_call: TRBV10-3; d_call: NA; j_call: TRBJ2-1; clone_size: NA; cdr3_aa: CAIAAQIANNEQFF; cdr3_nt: TGTGCCATCGCCGCCCAAATAGCCAACAATGAGCAGTTCTTC
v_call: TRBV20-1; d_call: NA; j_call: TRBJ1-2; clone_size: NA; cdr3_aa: CSAYTNYGYTF; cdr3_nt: TGCAGTGCGTACACTAACTATGGCTACACCTTC
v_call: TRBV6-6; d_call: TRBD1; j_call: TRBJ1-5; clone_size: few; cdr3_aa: CASRPDRGGQPQHF; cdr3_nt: TGTGCCAGCAGGCCCGACAGGGGAGGACAGCCCCAGCATTTT
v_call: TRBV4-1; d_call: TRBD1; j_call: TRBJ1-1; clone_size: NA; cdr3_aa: CASSAPGTGITEAFF; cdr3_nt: TGCGCCAGCAGCGCGCCCGGGACAGGGATCACTGAAGCTTTCTTT
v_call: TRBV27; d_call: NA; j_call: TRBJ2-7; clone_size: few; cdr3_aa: CASSLSPTYEQYF; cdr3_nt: TGTGCCAGCAGCTTATCTCCTACCTACGAGCAGTACTTC
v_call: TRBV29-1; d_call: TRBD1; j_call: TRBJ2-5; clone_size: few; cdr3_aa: CSAVRDRVQETQYF; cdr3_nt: TGCAGCGCAGTACGAGACAGGGTCCAAGAGACCCAGTACTTC